This TCR beta chain comes out of a study of blood T cells in healthy people across ages. A few counts support this clonotype. Using a J-beta primer mix together with a sample-barcoded 5' primer, a second PCR was run for roughly 6 to 11 cycles. TCRdb ran MiXCR on the 5' RACE reads and lists one entry per CDR3 protein. The sample yields roughly 800,000 distinct CDR3 sequences, 35% to 40% seen once. At least 6 micrograms of total RNA were extracted per sample. This CDR3 comprises 15 residues. Trimming took 4 bases from V and 7 from J; bases not matched to a gene: 10. The germline V gene encodes CDR1 SNHLY and CDR2 FYNNEI.

The TCR sequence derives from a man in his late teens or twenties in good health. The source material was blood. This chain connects TRBV2 to TRBJ1-5; TRBD1 matches 7 bases. The DNA of the CDR3 is TGTGCCAGCAGTGGGGAAGGGGGCAAGCGGCAGCCCCAGCATTTT. It translates to CASSGEGGKRQPQHF.